The T cell receptor (beta chain) described here comes from a study of T cells after posttransplantation cyclophosphamide. Study conclusions and caveats: TRB clonality was highly associated with recipient CMV seropositivity and reactivation. Blood and skin or GI T cell repertoires showed limited TRB overlap.

Germline V lookup: CDR1 SGHRS, CDR2 YFSETQ. V lost 0 bases, J lost 10 bases, and 11 bases lay in between. The CDR3 covers 14 residues. Data came from immunoSEQ multiplex PCR; TCRdb stores just in-frame clones and leaves some out. The table lists 20,000 to 25,000 clones, around 73% of them singletons. In regard to this clone: What it binds is not known.

The chain employs TRBV5-1 and TRBJ1-6, with D unclear. The source material was memory CD4+ T cells sorted from PBMCs. This sequence originates from a woman aged 55-70 years in good health, CMV-negative, and a related stem cell transplant donor. The CDR3 region has the DNA TGCGCCAGCAGCTTGGAAGGGAGCGGCTCACCCCTCCACTTT. Its translation is CASSLEGSGSPLHF. Full variable domain (remainder filled in from reference TRBV5-1 and TRBJ1-6): KAGVTQTPRYLIKTRGQQVTLSCSPISGHRSVSWYQQTPGQGLQFLFEYFSETQRNKGNFPGRFSGRQFSNSRSEMNVSTLELGDSALYLCASSLEGSGSPLHFGNGTRLTVT.